The source of this TCR beta chain is a study of CD8 T cells in ankylosing spondylitis. Trimming stripped 4 bases from V and 8 bases from J, with 15 bases between. Looked up from germline, CDR1 is DFQATT and CDR2 is SNEGSKA (reference sequence). The CDR3 is made up of 13 amino acids. Notes on the study in general: The study looked at matched synovial fluid samples from ankylosing spondylitis patients. Disease-linked clones were reported to be significantly enriched there. Seemingly characteristic of ankylosing spondylitis blood was a TCR beta motif consisting of several highly homologous variants.

TCRdb itself ran the 5' RACE reads through MiXCR, one entry per CDR3 protein. Altogether some 240,000 distinct CDR3 sequences are present, about 24% being singletons, with the ten largest covering roughly 0.6%. This clonotype was seen a few times. Its antigen is not known. The chain employs TRBV20-1 and TRBJ2-1; D remains ambiguous. The sample comprised blood, either unsorted or a sorted T cell fraction (not recorded which). The receptor comes from a male donor with ankylosing spondylitis or in good health (not recorded which). CDR3: CSAKRPGIDEQFF. CDR3 DNA sequence: TGCAGTGCTAAACGGCCGGGTATCGATGAGCAGTTCTTC.